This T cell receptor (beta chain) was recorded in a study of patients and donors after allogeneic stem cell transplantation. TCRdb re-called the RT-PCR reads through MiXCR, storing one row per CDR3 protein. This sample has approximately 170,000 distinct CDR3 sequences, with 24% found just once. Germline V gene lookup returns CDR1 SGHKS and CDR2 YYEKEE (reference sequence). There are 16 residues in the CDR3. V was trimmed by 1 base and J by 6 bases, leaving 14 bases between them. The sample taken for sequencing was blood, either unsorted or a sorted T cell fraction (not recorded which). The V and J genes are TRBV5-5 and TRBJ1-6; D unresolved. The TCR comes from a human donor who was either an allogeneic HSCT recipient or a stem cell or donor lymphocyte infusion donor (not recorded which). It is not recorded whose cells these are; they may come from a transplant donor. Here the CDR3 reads CASSLFLLGSNSPLHF. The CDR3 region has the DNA TGTGCCAGCAGCTTGTTTCTTCTGGGGAGTAATTCACCCCTCCACTTT.